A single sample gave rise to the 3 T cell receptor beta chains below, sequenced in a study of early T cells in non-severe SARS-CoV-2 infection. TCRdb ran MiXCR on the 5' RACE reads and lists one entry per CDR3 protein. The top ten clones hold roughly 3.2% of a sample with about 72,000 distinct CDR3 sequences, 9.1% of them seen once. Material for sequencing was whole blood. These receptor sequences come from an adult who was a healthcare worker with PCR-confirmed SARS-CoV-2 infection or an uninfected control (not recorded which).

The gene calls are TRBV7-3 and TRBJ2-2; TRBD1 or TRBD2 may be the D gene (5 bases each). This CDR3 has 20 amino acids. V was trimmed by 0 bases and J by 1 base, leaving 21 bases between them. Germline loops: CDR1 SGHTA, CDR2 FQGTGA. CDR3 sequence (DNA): TGTGCCAGCAGCTTAACGTTAAGACAGCGGAGCCCATTGAACACCGGGGAGCTGTTTTTT. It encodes CASSLTLRQRSPLNTGELFF.

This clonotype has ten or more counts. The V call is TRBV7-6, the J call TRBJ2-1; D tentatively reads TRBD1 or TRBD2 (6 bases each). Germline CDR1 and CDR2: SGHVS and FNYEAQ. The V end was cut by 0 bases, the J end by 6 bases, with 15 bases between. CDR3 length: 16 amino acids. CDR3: CASSLAWQGRSNEQFF. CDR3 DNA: TGTGCCAGCAGCTTAGCGTGGCAGGGGAGGTCCAATGAGCAGTTCTTC. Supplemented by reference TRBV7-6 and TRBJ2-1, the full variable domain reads GAGVSQSPRYKVTKRGQDVALRCDPISGHVSLYWYRQALGQGPEFLTYFNYEAQQDKSGLPNDRFSAERPEGSISTLTIQRTEQRDSAMYRCASSLAWQGRSNEQFFGPGTRLTVL.

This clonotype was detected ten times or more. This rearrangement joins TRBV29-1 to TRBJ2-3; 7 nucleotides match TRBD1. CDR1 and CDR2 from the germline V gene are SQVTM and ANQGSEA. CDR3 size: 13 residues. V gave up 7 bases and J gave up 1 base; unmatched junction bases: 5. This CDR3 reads CSGDTGGTDTQYF. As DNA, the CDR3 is TGCAGCGGGGATACAGGGGGCACAGATACGCAGTATTTT.